The sequence of this TCR beta chain was determined in a study of molecular identifiers for immune sequencing clone quantification (dated by TCRdb to between 2017 and 2018). Background for the entire study: For a replicate experiment, RNA from around 20,000 or 99,000 naive CD8 T cells was divided into five aliquots, of which four were sequenced. The study was a methods study using CD8 T cells to benchmark molecular-identifier clustering-based TCR repertoire sequencing (MIDCIRS) and TCR RNA copy counting.

Libraries of naive CD8 T cells were built from approximately 20,000 to 980,000 sorted cells, with 10%, 30% or 50% of the purified RNA used. Naive CD8 T cells, defined as CD8+CD4-CCR7+CD45RA+, were FACS-sorted into RLT Plus buffer on a BD FACSAria II. To test detection sensitivity, Jurkat RNA equivalent to nine to ten TCR copies was spiked into samples of roughly 18,000-1,100,000 naive CD8 T cells. Enrichment of CD8 T cells was performed with RosetteSep CD8+ T Cell Enrichment Cocktail and Ficoll-Paque, after which ACK red cell lysis was carried out. Study-wide conclusions, independent of this receptor: Spiked-in Jurkat TCR RNA (about ten copies' worth), which is not part of the donor repertoire, was contained in the naive libraries. Spiked-in Jurkat TCR RNA equivalent to a single cell was reported to be detectable even among more than 900,000 naive CD8 T cells. The sizes of highly expanded clones could end up underestimated when identical TCR molecules share a barcode. Clones above 20 RNA copies held over 98% of molecules in CMV-specific effector cells but under 1% in naive cells. Modeling gave about 3 recovered TCR RNA copies per cell versus roughly 10 by digital PCR, implying approximately 30% capture efficiency. Without barcode sub-clustering, chimeric consensus sequences inflated TCR diversity; chimeras reached as high as 47%.

Remarks on this clonotype: Its antigen is currently not known. No base quality values were provided; no much bigger clone lies one nucleotide off.

CDR1 and CDR2, looked up from the germline V gene (reference sequence), are LNHDA and SQIVND. The CDR3 holds 14 amino acids from the cysteine to the phenylalanine. Only the CDR3 region is kept as DNA, spanning 42 bases read in frame from base 1. Trimming takes 3 bases off V and 2 bases off J; junction bases not matched to a gene: 1. The protocol used for the library was PCR. Sequencing used a NextSeq 500. Bulk TCR libraries were made following a previously described method, with the TCR primers given in Table S5. Total RNA was purified with the Qiagen AllPrep DNA/RNA kit. Reads from multiple sequencing runs of the same library were pooled before analysis. Regarding the original processing steps: Reads were retained only if an exact TCR constant sequence was present, and the retained reads were trimmed to 150 nt and grouped according to their 12-nt molecular barcodes. Reads in each barcode group were sub-clustered using a 15% Levenshtein threshold, and a quality-weighted consensus sequence was built for each RNA molecule. Non-functional sequences were discarded, and so were lower-count sequences lying one edit away from another sequence. Based on a fit of two negative binomial distributions, barcode sub-clusters having less than 20% of the maximum read count were discarded. Clones were called with MiXCR by TCRdb after fastp trimmed the public reads at Q25, and only in-frame beta chains were retained. Identical CDR3 proteins give one entry, which carries the most common genes and DNA. The V and J calls, along with clone size, are taken from TCRdb and not from the paper's own processing. In this sample the table shows approximately 97,000 distinct CDR3 sequences, 20% to 25% of which occur a single time. About 0.99% of the sample rests with the top ten.

Sequences were obtained from naive CD8+ T cells from blood, with Jurkat cell RNA spiked in. The sample's cell subset or site label, decoded: FACS-sorted CD8+CD4-CCR7+CD45RA+ naive T cells. This chain joins TRBV19 to TRBJ2-7, and 10 bases in between align with TRBD2. The source of this sequence is a human donor in good health. Some libraries in this study had Jurkat cell RNA spiked in. The CDR3 protein is CASSILAGAYEQYF. In nucleotide form, the sequence is TGTGCCAGTAGTATCCTAGCGGGAGCCTACGAGCAGTACTTC.